This passage covers 18 T cell receptor beta chains from one sample sequenced in a study of post-analysis software for immune sequencing data. Presence of unique molecular identifiers characterized the TCR beta cDNA libraries. TCRdb passed the PCR reads through MiXCR, listing each CDR3 protein once. The profile shows more than 350,000 distinct CDR3 sequences, over 30% of them singletons. The antigens of these receptors remain unknown. Study-wide points: Patients carried five TRBV segments more frequently than controls did, and TRBV5-6, TRBV5-1 and TRBV20-1 were among them.

Sequencing was done on a sample of blood. Every receptor here comes from a girl under 10 years old with multiple sclerosis.

The chain uses TRBV29-1 and TRBJ1-6; no clear D. The CDR3 is 14 residues long. Per the germline V gene, CDR1 is SQVTM and CDR2 is ANQGSEA. Trimming removed 2 bases at V and 3 bases at J, with 8 bases between. CDR3 region: CSVEQEDYNSPLHF. CDR3 bases: TGCAGCGTTGAACAGGAGGACTATAATTCACCCCTCCACTTT.

The chain carries TRBV6-6 and TRBJ2-5, with TRBD2 matching 10 bases. This CDR3 is built from 17 residues. Germline CDR1 and CDR2: MNHNY and SVGAGI (reference sequence). Trimming removed 6 bases from V and 11 bases from J; junction bases left unmatched: 21. The CDR3 sequence: CASRSPKRGGIPNEQYF. The CDR3 region has the DNA TGTGCCAGCAGGTCCCCCAAGCGGGGGGGGATCCCCAATGAGCAGTACTTC.

The CDR3 spells CASSLVGLAGVQFF. Here the CDR3 DNA reads TGTGCCAGCAGTTTAGTTGGCCTTGCCGGAGTGCAGTTCTTC. V and J are TRBV12-3 or TRBV12-4 and TRBJ2-1; D is undetermined. The CDR3 is 14 amino acids. The V end was cut by 1 base, the J end by 12 bases, with 16 bases between.

V is TRBV7-2 and J is TRBJ1-2, with 7 bases lining up with TRBD1. CDR1 SGHTA and CDR2 FQGNSA come from the germline V gene. The CDR3 sequence is 15 residues long. Trimming took 3 bases from V and 2 from J; bases not matched to a gene: 6. CDR3 sequence: CASSFDRVQNYGYTF. CDR3 bases: TGTGCCAGCAGCTTCGACAGGGTCCAGAACTATGGCTACACCTTC.

This rearrangement joins TRBV29-1 to TRBJ2-1, with D unclear. The CDR3 contains 14 residues. Germline CDR1 reads SQVTM; CDR2 reads ANQGSEA. V lost 7 bases to trimming and J lost 5 bases, with 18 bases between them. CDR3 in amino acids: CSAPRILGNNEQFF. The CDR3 DNA follows: TGCAGCGCGCCTAGGATTTTAGGGAACAATGAGCAGTTCTTC.

The gene calls are TRBV18 and TRBJ2-1, with D hard to call. The CDR3 length is 15 residues. In germline, CDR1 is KGHSH, CDR2 LQKENI. Trimming shortened V by 0 bases and J by 1 base, and 7 bases separated the two germline ends. The CDR3 region is CASSPPSVSYNEQFF. DNA of the CDR3: TGTGCCAGCTCACCACCGTCGGTATCCTACAATGAGCAGTTCTTC.

The chain links TRBV20-1 to TRBJ2-7; 11 nucleotides agree with TRBD2. The germline gives CDR1 DFQATT, CDR2 SNEGSKA (reference sequence). The CDR3 totals 15 residues. Trimming removed 2 bases from V and 3 bases from J; junction bases left unmatched: 6. CDR3 coding DNA: TGCAGTGCTAGAACAACTAGCGGGGGCGGCTACGAGCAGTACTTC. It specifies CSARTTSGGGYEQYF.

J is TRBJ1-1 and V is TRBV12-3 or TRBV12-4; possibly TRBD1 for D (5 bases). V gave up 3 bases and J gave up 3 bases, with 11 bases separating them. The CDR3 extends over 14 amino acids. The CDR3 protein is CASSFTGQHTEAFF. DNA for the CDR3: TGTGCCAGCAGTTTTACGGGGCAGCACACTGAAGCTTTCTTT.

This clonotype occurred a few times. The chain employs TRBV6-6 and TRBJ1-2; the D is unclear. The CDR3 extends over 13 amino acids. The germline V and J ends were trimmed by 1 base and 7 bases, with 10 bases remaining between them. CDR1 MNHNY and CDR2 SVGAGI come from the germline V gene (reference sequence). This chain's CDR3 is CASSYLDTSGYTF. The CDR3 DNA follows: TGTGCCAGCAGTTACTTGGATACGAGTGGCTACACCTTC.

V gene TRBV20-1 combines with J gene TRBJ2-1, with D unclear. Trimming cost V 5 bases and J 9 bases, with 23 bases left between them. Germline lookup yields CDR1 DFQATT and CDR2 SNEGSKA (reference sequence). The CDR3 covers 15 residues. The CDR3 DNA reads TGCAGTGCTCCCGAAACGAGCGAGTTGGATATTGAGCAGTTCTTC. Its protein is CSAPETSELDIEQFF.

The chain combines TRBV28 with TRBJ2-4; TRBD2 agrees at 12 bases. The DNA end is a closer match to TRBJ2-7, so the J assignment may be wrong. The germline V gene encodes CDR1 MDHEN and CDR2 SYDVKM. This CDR3 comprises 16 residues. The CDR3 reads CASSLFLAGGPHEQYF. CDR3 DNA sequence: TGTGCCAGCAGTTTATTTCTAGCGGGAGGGCCCCACGAGCAGTACTTC.

The chain uses TRBV9 and TRBJ1-2; D is ambiguous. Trimming took 6 bases from V and 8 from J, leaving 8 bases between them. The CDR3 has 10 residues. Germline V lookup: CDR1 SGDLS, CDR2 YYNGEE. The CDR3 DNA reads as TGTGCCAGCACCCCTGGGGGCTACACCTTC. As protein: CASTPGGYTF.

This clonotype has only a few counts. The V gene is TRBV7-9, the J gene TRBJ2-7, with D uncertain. CDR3 length: 13 amino acids. V lost 5 bases and J 2 bases, leaving 10 bases between the germline ends. From germline, CDR1 is SEHNR and CDR2 FQNEAQ (reference sequence). CDR3 sequence (DNA): TGTGCCAGCAGCCCTGGCAGCCCCTACGAGCAGTACTTC. Translation gives CASSPGSPYEQYF.

This clonotype was detected only a few times. The genes are TRBV29-1 and TRBJ2-1; D possibly corresponds to TRBD1 (6 bases). Germline V gene lookup returns CDR1 SQVTM and CDR2 ANQGSEA. Trimming cost V 5 bases and J 3 bases, with 20 bases left between them. CDR3 length equals 16 residues. Written as DNA, the CDR3 is TGCAGCGTTCCTAAAACTTCGACAGGCTACTACAATGAGCAGTTCTTC. Translating gives CSVPKTSTGYYNEQFF.

This rearrangement joins TRBV6-1 to TRBJ2-7; D ambiguous. V gave up 0 bases and J gave up 6 bases, with 12 bases separating them. The length of the CDR3 is 14 residues. Looked up from germline, CDR1 is MNHNS and CDR2 is SASEGT. DNA for the CDR3: TGTGCCAGCAGTGAAGCAGCAGGTCGGAGCGAGCAGTACTTC. Encoded protein: CASSEAAGRSEQYF.

This clonotype was seen only a few times. The chain carries TRBV6-1 and TRBJ2-1; perhaps TRBD1 as D (6 bases). The V gene lost 5 bases and the J gene lost 4 bases, with 18 bases spanning the gap. The CDR3 consists of 16 residues. Looked up from germline, CDR1 is MNHNS and CDR2 is SASEGT. CDR3 loop: CASSSNGRGKYNEQFF. DNA of the CDR3: TGTGCCAGCAGTTCTAATGGCAGGGGCAAGTACAATGAGCAGTTCTTC.

This clonotype was counted once. The CDR3 DNA reads as TGTGCCAGCAGCTGGGACAGACCTACGGATACGCAGTATTTT. It specifies CASSWDRPTDTQYF. The chain recombines TRBV28 with TRBJ2-3; 7 positions match TRBD1. This CDR3 contains 14 residues. V was pared by 6 bases and J by 6 bases, with 9 bases of the junction left unmatched. CDR1 and CDR2 from the germline V gene are MDHEN and SYDVKM.

This clonotype has only a few counts. The chain joins TRBV10-3 to TRBJ2-5, with 8 bases aligning to TRBD1. The J call may be faulty, since TRBJ2-7 better matches the DNA end. CDR3 length equals 13 residues. Germline V gene sequence: CDR1 ENHRY, CDR2 SYGVKD. CDR3 DNA sequence: TGTGCCATCAGCCTGACAGGGGATCACGAGCAGTACTTC. As protein: CAISLTGDHEQYF.